This entry lists 5 T cell receptor beta chains sequenced from one sample in a study of shared clonotypes between healthy human individuals. Only CD45RO-negative cells positively selected for CCR7 counted as naive CD8 cells, so terminally differentiated effector memory CD45RA+ cells were excluded. Profiled with immunoSEQ multiplex PCR; TCRdb holds only in-frame clones, not every one. This table has around 1.9 million clones, about 94% appearing once. Material for sequencing was naive CD8+ T cells from PBMCs. These receptors were obtained from a young man in good health. Some clones in this sample may be carry-over from other donors' samples.

The V and J genes are TRBV7-9 and TRBJ2-1, with D unresolved. The CDR3 runs 14 residues. In germline, CDR1 is SEHNR, CDR2 FQNEAQ (reference sequence). The V gene lost 8 bases and the J gene lost 1 base, with 12 bases spanning the gap. The CDR3 nucleotides read TGTGCCAGCCCCGCCGGCAAGTCCTACAATGAGCAGTTCTTC. Amino acid sequence: CASPAGKSYNEQFF.

The chain links TRBV19 to TRBJ2-7, with D perhaps TRBD1 (5 bases). The germline V gene has CDR1 LNHDA and CDR2 SQIVND (reference sequence). The V end lost 4 bases, the J end lost 7 bases, and 17 bases lay between the germline ends. The CDR3 is 14 amino acids. The CDR3: CASSTRALPQEQYF. In nucleotides, the CDR3 is TGTGCCAGTAGTACCAGGGCCCTACCTCAAGAGCAGTACTTC.

The V call is TRBV6-4, the J call TRBJ2-3; the D is unclear. The length of the CDR3 is 15 residues. V was clipped by 1 base and J by 6 bases, with 14 bases between them. CDR1 is MRHNA, CDR2 SNTAGT, per germline. CDR3 bases: TGTGCCAGCAGTGACTTCGGCTCCACGGCGGATACGCAGTATTTT. It is translated as CASSDFGSTADTQYF.

The chain has TRBV4-1 and TRBJ1-5; D is ambiguous. With 0 bases removed from V and 0 bases from J, the gap between germline ends came to 12 bases. This CDR3 is built from 17 residues. Germline CDR1 MGHRA, CDR2 YSYEKL. This CDR3 is CASSQDTAAYSNQPQHF. Written as DNA, the CDR3 is TGCGCCAGCAGCCAAGATACGGCGGCTTATAGCAATCAGCCCCAGCATTTT.

CDR3 DNA: TGTGCCACCAGTTTTTTGACAGGGACAGGCTACGAGCAGTACTTC. Protein product: CATSFLTGTGYEQYF. The chain couples TRBV15 to TRBJ2-7; 8 bases are a match to TRBD1. After removal of 6 bases from V and 3 bases from J, the junction contained 10 bases not matched to a gene. This CDR3 region has 15 residues. In germline, CDR1 is LNHNV, CDR2 YYDKDF (reference sequence).